The 14 T cell receptor beta chains presented below share a single source sample, sequenced in a study of vaccination and CD4 T cells after COVID-19. Treatment indicated: approximately 11-day PBMC culture with coronavirus spike peptide pools or control peptides (ViraFEST assay). Antigens of these TCRs are unknown. Sequenced with the Oncomine TCR Beta short-read assay was DNA taken from cultured CD4+ T cells. TCRdb passed the PCR reads through MiXCR, listing each CDR3 protein once. The repertoire includes 15,000 to 25,000 distinct CDR3 sequences, around 50% of them detected once, and 6.5% to 9% sits in the top ten. The sample taken for sequencing was CD4+ T cells from blood, cultured in vitro. These receptors originate from a human donor who had recovered from COVID-19.

The sample holds one count of this clonotype. The chain combines TRBV2 with TRBJ2-2, with D unclear. This CDR3 is built from 14 residues. V lost 8 bases and J 0 bases, leaving 10 bases between the germline ends. Germline V gives CDR1 SNHLY, CDR2 FYNNEI. CDR3 region: CASVEATNTGELFF. The CDR3 coding sequence is TGTGCCAGCGTAGAGGCAACGAACACCGGGGAGCTGTTTTTT.

This clonotype was seen a few times. The chain is built from TRBV19 and TRBJ1-6, with a tentative D call TRBD1 (5 bases). Trimming stripped 0 bases from V and 5 bases from J, with 11 bases between. The CDR3 runs to 16 residues. Germline lookup yields CDR1 LNHDA and CDR2 SQIVND (reference sequence). The CDR3 loop is CASSIEGTGHNSPLHF. The DNA of the CDR3 is TGTGCCAGTAGTATAGAAGGGACCGGTCATAATTCACCCCTCCACTTT.

This clonotype was observed a few times. The chain links TRBV19 to TRBJ1-6; 12 positions match TRBD1. J lost 14 bases, V lost 3 bases, and 17 bases had no gene match. CDR1 is LNHDA, CDR2 SQIVND, per germline (reference sequence). The CDR3 length is 18 residues. CDR3 sequence reads: CASSIRVSGQGADLALHF. The CDR3 DNA reads TGTGCCAGTAGTATTCGGGTATCGGGACAGGGGGCGGATTTAGCCCTCCACTTT.

This chain connects TRBV7-9 to TRBJ2-5; the D gene is possibly TRBD1 (6 bases). CDR3 size: 16 residues. Germline lookup yields CDR1 SEHNR and CDR2 FQNEAQ (reference sequence). V lost 2 bases and J lost 1, with 14 bases in between. DNA of the CDR3: TGTGCCAGCAGCTTAACCTTACAGGGTGCCCAAGAGACCCAGTACTTC. Encoded protein: CASSLTLQGAQETQYF.

The chain recombines TRBV6-1 with TRBJ1-2; D not resolved. The CDR3 has 17 amino acids. CDR1 is MNHNS, CDR2 SASEGT, per germline. The V gene lost 6 bases and the J gene lost 2 bases, with 22 bases spanning the gap. The CDR3 DNA follows: TGTGCCAGCAGGGGCACCCGAAAAGACCCCCGAAACTATGGCTACACCTTC. Its translation is CASRGTRKDPRNYGYTF.

The V gene is TRBV20-1, the J gene TRBJ2-1; 7 bases align to TRBD2. The V gene end was trimmed by 8 bases and the J gene end by 7 bases; junction bases not matched to a gene: 11. The CDR3 length is 13 residues. CDR1 DFQATT and CDR2 SNEGSKA come from the germline V gene (reference sequence). CDR3 sequence reads: CSPLKGGENEQFF. In DNA form, the CDR3 reads TGCAGTCCTCTGAAGGGAGGGGAGAATGAGCAGTTCTTC.

This clonotype was observed a few times. This chain connects TRBV29-1 to TRBJ1-2, with unresolved D. The V end lost 0 bases, the J end lost 4 bases, and 15 bases lay between the germline ends. Germline V gives CDR1 SQVTM, CDR2 ANQGSEA. CDR3 size: 15 residues. As DNA, the CDR3 is TGCAGCGTTGAAGAGGGGTGGAACCGGGGCTATGGCTACACCTTC. Protein product: CSVEEGWNRGYGYTF.

The gene calls are TRBV11-3 and TRBJ1-1; D uncertain. With 1 base removed from V and 4 bases from J, the gap between germline ends came to 1 base. CDR3 length: 11 residues. CDR1 is SGHNT and CDR2 is YENEEA in the germline V gene. CDR3 in amino acids: CASSLATEAFF. CDR3 nucleotides: TGTGCCAGCAGCTTAGCCACTGAAGCTTTCTTT.

V and J are TRBV6-1 and TRBJ1-4; 9 bases agree with TRBD1. Looked up from germline, CDR1 is MNHNS and CDR2 is SASEGT. There are 14 residues in the CDR3. With V trimmed by 5 bases and J by 6 bases, 4 bases remained unmatched. CDR3 DNA sequence: TGTGCCAGCAGTCTCGGGACAGGGCATGAAAAACTGTTTTTT. Translation: CASSLGTGHEKLFF.

V is TRBV28 and J is TRBJ1-1; D unresolved. The germline gives CDR1 MDHEN, CDR2 SYDVKM. V gave up 4 bases and J gave up 2 bases, with 17 bases separating them. This CDR3 spans 16 amino acids. The CDR3 coding sequence is TGTGCCAGCAGTTCCCGGAGGGTGAGGATTAACACTGAAGCTTTCTTT. Translation: CASSSRRVRINTEAFF.

V is TRBV19 and J is TRBJ1-1, with 10 bases lining up with TRBD1. The germline V gene has CDR1 LNHDA and CDR2 SQIVND (reference sequence). Trimming at V came to 5 bases and at J to 4 bases, leaving 7 bases not matched to a gene. This CDR3 region has 15 residues. CDR3: CASSPGGQGLTEAFF. In DNA form, the CDR3 reads TGTGCCAGTAGTCCCGGGGGACAGGGGCTCACTGAAGCTTTCTTT.

The chain uses TRBV6-2 or TRBV6-3 and TRBJ2-1; 13 bases line up with TRBD2. Trimming at V came to 6 bases and at J to 8 bases, leaving 7 bases not matched to a gene. Germline V gives CDR1 MNHEY, CDR2 SVGEGT. This CDR3 is 15 amino acids long. The chain's CDR3 is CASRGGLAGVYEQFF. The CDR3 region has the DNA TGTGCCAGCAGGGGCGGACTAGCGGGGGTATATGAGCAGTTCTTC.

The chain is built from TRBV6-5 and TRBJ2-3; 10 nucleotides align to TRBD2. V was clipped by 2 bases and J by 4 bases; unmatched bases: 6. Germline assignment: CDR1 MNHEY and CDR2 SVGAGI. The length of the CDR3 is 16 residues. The CDR3 DNA follows: TGTGCCAGCAGTTACAGGAGCGGGGGGGTACCAGATACGCAGTATTTT. The encoded protein is CASSYRSGGVPDTQYF.

J is TRBJ1-6 and V is TRBV18; the match to TRBD1 covers 9 bases. With V trimmed by 6 bases and J by 5 bases, 14 bases remained unmatched. Germline V CDR1 and CDR2: KGHSH, LQKENI. CDR3 length equals 18 residues. CDR3 bases: TGTGCCAGCTCCGAAGGGGGGGAACAGGGGGCCGATAATTCACCCCTCCACTTT. Residues: CASSEGGEQGADNSPLHF.